Each of the 14 T cell receptor beta chains below was sequenced from the same sample in a study of blood T cell repertoires in COVID-19 (dated by TCRdb to the early 2020s). The receptor library was made with the immunoSEQ multiplex PCR assay. The table was pulled from immuneACCESS by TCRdb, which kept in-frame rearrangements only. Such tables lose some clones; where checked, under half of the loss comes from unresolved V genes, and the rest has no known cause. In all, the sample holds approximately 240,000 clones, and 80% to 90% of those were seen once. 3.5% of the sample is taken by the ten largest. What was sequenced was PBMCs or T cells enriched from blood (not recorded which). These receptors were obtained from a woman aged 18-29 years in a cohort exposed to, infected with or recovered from COVID-19 (not recorded which).

The chain combines TRBV5-1 with TRBJ2-1; 12 bases match TRBD2. The ends lost 3 bases at V and 10 bases at J; junction bases unmatched: 8. The CDR3 loop spans 15 amino acids. CDR1 is SGHRS, CDR2 YFSETQ, per germline. CDR3 loop: CASSSLAGGPGEQFF. The CDR3 coding sequence is TGCGCCAGCAGCTCCCTAGCGGGAGGGCCGGGGGAGCAGTTCTTC.

The gene calls are TRBV25-1 and TRBJ2-1, with 8 positions matching TRBD2. Germline V gene sequence: CDR1 MGHDK, CDR2 SYGVNS. The CDR3 has 15 residues. Trimming took 8 bases from V and 2 from J; bases not matched to a gene: 8. CDR3 nucleotides: TGTGCCAGCCGCCGCGGGGGACTAGCCTACAATGAGCAGTTCTTC. Residues: CASRRGGLAYNEQFF.

This chain links TRBV3-1 (or the pseudogene TRBV3-2) with TRBJ1-2; the D gene is possibly TRBD1 (5 bases). The germline gives CDR1 LGHDT, CDR2 YNNKEL (reference sequence). V was clipped by 0 bases and J by 3 bases, with 17 bases between them. The CDR3 is 17 amino acids. The CDR3 DNA reads TGTGCCAGCAGCCAAGAAGAATTTAGGGGTCTTGACTATGGCTACACCTTC. It yields the protein CASSQEEFRGLDYGYTF.

This clone was seen more than once but under ten times. The gene calls are TRBV2 and TRBJ2-2; 8 bases fit TRBD1. Germline V gene lookup returns CDR1 SNHLY and CDR2 FYNNEI. V was pared by 6 bases and J by 6 bases, with 18 bases of the junction left unmatched. This CDR3 is built from 18 residues. CDR3 bases: TGTGCCAGCAGCAAATTACCCCAGGGGGCAGGTCACGCCGGGGAGCTGTTTTTT. It codes for CASSKLPQGAGHAGELFF.

The rearrangement uses TRBV5-1 and TRBJ1-1; tentative D call: TRBD1 (5 bases). Germline CDR1 SGHRS, CDR2 YFSETQ. V shed 4 bases and J shed 3 bases, with 19 bases lying between them. The length of the CDR3 is 16 residues. The CDR3 sequence is CASSTQPGGDDTEAFF. CDR3 in DNA: TGCGCCAGCAGCACCCAGCCTGGGGGGGACGACACTGAAGCTTTCTTT.

This rearrangement joins TRBV7-3 to TRBJ2-7, with 7 positions matching TRBD2. The CDR3 is 18 residues long. Germline trimming cut 2 bases from V and 0 bases from J; bases unmatched to any gene: 13. Germline V CDR1 and CDR2: SGHTA, FQGTGA. The CDR3 DNA is TGTGCCAGCAGCTTAGCCCCCACTACTAGCGCGAGCTCCTACGAGCAGTACTTC. Its translation is CASSLAPTTSASSYEQYF.

The chain is built from TRBV21-1 and TRBJ1-1. TRBV21-1 is a recognized pseudogene. The CDR3 runs to 15 residues. CDR3 in amino acids: CASSRPGSMNTEAFF. The CDR3 coding sequence is TGTGCCAGCAGCCGCCCGGGTTCCATGAACACTGAAGCTTTCTTT.

The chain carries TRBV20-1 and TRBJ2-2; D is undetermined. The germline V gene encodes CDR1 DFQATT and CDR2 SNEGSKA (reference sequence). This CDR3 contains 11 residues. V lost 0 bases and J 8 bases, leaving 4 bases between the germline ends. The CDR3 DNA reads TGCAGTGCTAGAGACGCGGGGGAGCTGTTTTTT. It yields the protein CSARDAGELFF.

The rearrangement links TRBV7-9 to TRBJ1-4, with D maybe TRBD1 (6 bases). The CDR3 is 14 amino acids. The V and J ends lost 4 bases and 8 bases respectively, with 14 bases between them. Germline V gene sequence: CDR1 SEHNR, CDR2 FQNEAQ (reference sequence). The CDR3 reads CASSYPGRGEKLFF. As DNA, the CDR3 is TGTGCCAGCAGCTACCCGGGGAGGGGGGAAAAACTGTTTTTT.

V and J are TRBV4-1 and TRBJ1-4, with D possibly TRBD1 on 5 matching bases. Between the trimmed V and J ends, which lost 7 bases and 3 bases, there was a span of 15 bases. This CDR3 region has 15 residues. Germline V gene data show CDR1 as MGHRA and CDR2 as YSYEKL. CDR3 sequence (DNA): TGCGCCAGCAATCCTCTGGGGGGTGCTAATGAAAAACTGTTTTTT. Its protein is CASNPLGGANEKLFF.

This chain joins TRBV9 and TRBJ1-1; maybe TRBD1 (5 bases). Trimming took 4 bases from V and 4 from J, leaving 14 bases between them. From germline, CDR1 is SGDLS and CDR2 YYNGEE. CDR3 size: 14 residues. CDR3 sequence reads: CASSSTGGSTEAFF. The CDR3 DNA reads TGTGCCAGCAGCTCAACAGGCGGGAGCACTGAAGCTTTCTTT.

In its sample, this clone was seen many times. The chain couples TRBV19 to TRBJ1-5; 7 nucleotides agree with TRBD1. Germline CDR1 reads LNHDA; CDR2 reads SQIVND (reference sequence). With 6 bases clipped from V and 5 bases from J, the junction kept 10 bases outside the gene matches. CDR3 length equals 15 residues. The CDR3 nucleotides read TGTGCCAGTAGCCCTCGTCGGGACAGTTATCAGCCCCAGCATTTT. Protein sequence: CASSPRRDSYQPQHF.

The chain carries TRBV4-1 and TRBJ2-7; 7 bases align to TRBD2. Trimming cost V 1 base and J 6 bases; bases outside gene matches: 3. CDR1 and CDR2 from the germline V gene are MGHRA and YSYEKL. This CDR3 spans 13 amino acids. The DNA of the CDR3 is TGCGCCAGCAGCCAAGCCGCTAGCGGCGAGCAGTACTTC. Amino acids: CASSQAASGEQYF.

The V gene is TRBV30, the J gene TRBJ2-7; 8 bases agree with TRBD1. Looked up from germline, CDR1 is GTSNPN and CDR2 is SVGIG (reference sequence). The CDR3 contains 15 residues. V gave up 2 bases and J gave up 2 bases; unmatched junction bases: 8. CDR3 nucleotide sequence: TGTGCCTGGAGTCTAAACAGGGGGTCAACCTACGAGCAGTACTTC. Amino acid sequence: CAWSLNRGSTYEQYF.